A single sample is the source of the 26 T cell receptor beta chains below, sequenced in a study of cytomegalovirus exposure and HLA in healthy donors. The PCR was carried out with 60 Vbeta primers and 13 Jbeta primers. Clones were sequenced by immunoSEQ multiplex PCR, and TCRdb holds only the in-frame ones, with some missing. The repertoire holds approximately 100,000 clones, with 55% to 75% as singletons. Specimen: PBMCs. The source of these receptors is a man aged 50 to 60 in good health and CMV-seronegative.

The sample holds one count of this clone. The chain couples TRBV10-3 to TRBJ1-5; 8 bases align to TRBD1. J lost 6 bases, V lost 2 bases, and 3 bases had no gene match. This CDR3 comprises 14 residues. Per the germline V gene, CDR1 is ENHRY and CDR2 is SYGVKD. CDR3 sequence (DNA): TGTGCCATCAGTGAGCAGGGGGCCAGTCAGCCCCAGCATTTT. This sequence encodes CAISEQGASQPQHF.

J is TRBJ2-5 and V is TRBV23-1, with D perhaps TRBD2 (7 bases). TRBV23-1 is assigned to the ORF class and has an uncertain function. The CDR3 consists of 19 residues. The V and J ends lost 2 bases and 4 bases respectively, with 26 bases between them. The CDR3 DNA reads TGCGCCAGCAGTCAACACTCTGGGGGGGGGCAGGTTAGAAGAGAGACCCAGTACTTC. This sequence encodes CASSQHSGGGQVRRETQYF.

This clone has more than one count but fewer than ten. In the same sample, other DNA sequences code for this CDR3. V and J are TRBV9 and TRBJ1-1; D unclear. CDR1 is SGDLS, CDR2 YYNGEE, per germline. V shed 0 bases and J shed 0 bases, with 6 bases lying between them. CDR3 length equals 14 residues. The CDR3 reads CASSVASVNTEAFF. Written as DNA, the CDR3 is TGTGCCAGCAGCGTAGCTAGCGTGAACACTGAAGCTTTCTTT.

The rearrangement links TRBV19 to TRBJ1-1, with TRBD1 matching 9 bases. V shed 9 bases and J 2 bases; nucleotides not matched to a gene: 10. CDR3 length: 15 residues. Germline V gives CDR1 LNHDA, CDR2 SQIVND (reference sequence). DNA for the CDR3: TGTGCCAGCTCGGACAGGGGAGTACCCAACACTGAAGCTTTCTTT. It encodes CASSDRGVPNTEAFF.

This chain connects TRBV2 to TRBJ1-5, with D unclear. Trimming cost V 4 bases and J 1 base, with 14 bases left between them. The CDR3 runs 16 residues. Germline values: CDR1 SNHLY, CDR2 FYNNEI. In DNA, the CDR3 is TGTGCCAGCAGTGGCCCCGTGGGAGCCAGCAATCAGCCCCAGCATTTT. It yields the protein CASSGPVGASNQPQHF.

This clone was detected only a few times. This sample also contains other DNA sequences that code for the same CDR3. The J gene is TRBJ2-7, the V gene TRBV9; 7 nucleotides line up with TRBD1. CDR1 SGDLS and CDR2 YYNGEE come from the germline V gene. The CDR3 sequence is 14 residues long. V lost 0 bases and J lost 2; bases outside the gene matches: 2. The CDR3: CASSVAGTAYEQYF. Here the CDR3 DNA reads TGTGCCAGCAGCGTAGCTGGGACAGCCTACGAGCAGTACTTC.

V usage is TRBV7-9 and J usage is TRBJ2-3; 7 bases line up with TRBD2. V trimming: 5 bases; J trimming: 12 bases; junction bases outside the gene matches: 11. Germline assignment: CDR1 SEHNR and CDR2 FQNEAQ (reference sequence). The CDR3 is 13 residues long. Written as DNA, the CDR3 is TGTGCCAGCAGCCTAGGAAGCGGGGCGGGTCAGTATTTT. Translating gives CASSLGSGAGQYF.

This clone was seen a few times. The chain has TRBV4-1 and TRBJ1-4; no reliable D call. The V gene's germline CDR1 is MGHRA and CDR2 YSYEKL. V was cut by 4 bases and J by 8 bases, with 17 bases left in between. The CDR3 is 15 amino acids. The CDR3 DNA reads as TGCGCCAGCAGCCCGTCGCCAGGTTTTGGGGAAAAACTGTTTTTT. Its protein product is CASSPSPGFGEKLFF.

The chain is built from TRBV5-4 and TRBJ1-2, with D perhaps matching TRBD1 (6 bases). The CDR3 loop spans 14 amino acids. Germline V lookup: CDR1 SGHNT, CDR2 YYREEE (reference sequence). The V end was cut by 4 bases, the J end by 1 base, with 11 bases between. The CDR3 sequence: CASSPGTFNYGYTF. CDR3 nucleotides: TGTGCCAGCAGCCCCGGGACATTTAACTATGGCTACACCTTC.

This clone was seen a few times. The chain uses TRBV5-4 and TRBJ1-1; a possible D gene is TRBD1 (6 bases). The germline CDR1 and CDR2 sequences are SGHNT and YYREEE (reference sequence). V lost 4 bases to trimming and J lost 1 base, with 17 bases between them. This CDR3 contains 16 residues. CDR3 coding DNA: TGTGCCAGCAGCGGTCACGAGGGACAAAGGAACACTGAAGCTTTCTTT. This translates into CASSGHEGQRNTEAFF.

V is TRBV29-1 and J is TRBJ2-1, with a tentative D call TRBD1 (6 bases). This CDR3 is built from 16 residues. The germline V gene has CDR1 SQVTM and CDR2 ANQGSEA. The germline V and J ends were trimmed by 1 base and 5 bases, with 18 bases remaining between them. CDR3 bases: TGCAGCGTTGAAGGGGGGCGGGCCTCGTGGGACAATGAGCAGTTCTTC. Translation gives CSVEGGRASWDNEQFF.

This clone was seen once. CDR3 DNA sequence: TGTGCCAGCTCACCGCTTAGGGACAGGGGTACAGATACGCAGTATTTT. It yields the protein CASSPLRDRGTDTQYF. The chain links TRBV18 to TRBJ2-3, with 10 bases fitting TRBD1. The CDR3 sequence is 16 residues long. Germline assignment: CDR1 KGHSH and CDR2 LQKENI. Germline trimming cut 3 bases from V and 3 bases from J; bases unmatched to any gene: 6.

Remarks on this clone: Mismatch with germline at one junction end may stem from a read error. The V and J genes are TRBV5-1 and TRBJ2-3; D possibly corresponds to TRBD2 (5 bases). The CDR3 has 14 residues. Germline CDR1 and CDR2: SGHRS and YFSETQ. For the CDR3, the DNA is TGCGCCAGCAGTTTGGACGGGGTCGGGGATACGCAGTATTTT. Translation: CASSLDGVGDTQYF.

This clone has only one observation. The V call is TRBV4-1, the J call TRBJ1-2; TRBD1 aligns across 9 bases. V was clipped by 4 bases and J by 2 bases; unmatched bases: 5. This CDR3 has 15 amino acids. The germline V gene encodes CDR1 MGHRA and CDR2 YSYEKL. The CDR3 spells CASSRMTGGNYGYTF. The CDR3 nucleotides are TGCGCCAGCAGCCGCATGACAGGGGGGAACTATGGCTACACCTTC.

V usage is TRBV7-9 and J usage is TRBJ2-7; D perhaps matches TRBD1 (5 bases). The CDR3 loop spans 12 amino acids. Germline V gene sequence: CDR1 SEHNR, CDR2 FQNEAQ (reference sequence). V shed 5 bases and J shed 6 bases, with 11 bases lying between them. In nucleotides, the CDR3 is TGTGCCAGCAGCAAGGACATAGGCGAGCAGTACTTC. The encoded protein is CASSKDIGEQYF.

The chain couples TRBV6-5 to TRBJ2-1; 10 nucleotides match TRBD2. In germline, CDR1 is MNHEY, CDR2 SVGAGI. The CDR3 sequence is 12 residues long. J gave up 10 bases and V 8 bases, and 5 bases lay outside the gene matches. CDR3 in amino acids: CASWILAGEQFF. The CDR3 DNA is TGTGCCAGCTGGATACTAGCGGGAGAGCAGTTCTTC.

Comments on this clone: The germline gene is not matched at one end of the junction; a read error may be the cause. The chain has TRBV7-7 and TRBJ2-1; D might be TRBD2 (7 bases). The length of the CDR3 is 14 residues. Germline loops: CDR1 SSHAT, CDR2 FNYEAQ (reference sequence). In nucleotides, the CDR3 is TGTGCTAGCAGCTTGGCGGGGGCACACAATGAGCAGTTCTTC. The encoded protein is CASSLAGAHNEQFF.

This chain joins TRBV5-4 and TRBJ2-3, with D possibly TRBD2 on 5 matching bases. Germline-derived CDR1 and CDR2 are SGHNT and YYREEE (reference sequence). The CDR3 loop spans 15 amino acids. The V and J ends lost 0 bases and 2 bases respectively, with 10 bases between them. As DNA, the CDR3 is TGTGCCAGCAGCTTGGACGGGAAGAACACAGATACGCAGTATTTT. Amino acids: CASSLDGKNTDTQYF.

This clone showed up just a few times. The CDR3 loop is CASSIRLAGEPRKPTYEQYF. As DNA, the CDR3 is TGTGCCAGTAGTATACGACTAGCGGGAGAACCCAGGAAACCGACCTACGAGCAGTACTTC. The rearrangement uses TRBV19 and TRBJ2-7, with 12 bases fitting TRBD2. V lost 2 bases, J lost 2 bases, and 16 bases stayed unmatched. Germline V gives CDR1 LNHDA, CDR2 SQIVND (reference sequence). The CDR3 has 20 amino acids.

This clone turned up a few times. This chain uses TRBV19 with TRBJ2-5, with D maybe TRBD1 (6 bases). Near its end, the DNA agrees better with TRBJ2-7, so the J call may be wrong. The CDR3 spans 16 residues. From germline, CDR1 is LNHDA and CDR2 SQIVND (reference sequence). The CDR3 protein is CASSPRGRGSGYEQYF. The DNA of the CDR3 is TGTGCCAGTAGTCCCCGGGGCAGGGGATCGGGCTACGAGCAGTACTTC.

This clone came up a few times. The CDR3 coding sequence is TGTGCCAGCAGTAACCTAGGCGCGGAGCAGTTCTTC. This gives the protein CASSNLGAEQFF. V gene TRBV6-5 combines with J gene TRBJ2-1, with D uncertain. V shed 5 bases and J shed 10 bases, with 12 bases lying between them. Germline CDR1 is MNHEY and CDR2 is SVGAGI. CDR3 length equals 12 residues.

The gene calls are TRBV19 and TRBJ2-1; TRBD1 agrees at 9 bases. CDR1 is LNHDA, CDR2 SQIVND, per germline (reference sequence). The CDR3 is 13 residues long. The V and J ends lost 5 bases and 7 bases, in that order; junction bases with no gene match: 3. As DNA, the CDR3 is TGTGCCAGTAGTTCCGGACAGGGGAATGAGCAGTTCTTC. Translation: CASSSGQGNEQFF.

This clone has only a few counts. The chain has TRBV5-1 and TRBJ2-1, with a weak D call TRBD2 (6 bases). V lost 4 bases and J 10 bases, leaving 18 bases between the germline ends. The germline V gene encodes CDR1 SGHRS and CDR2 YFSETQ. The CDR3 runs 14 residues. The CDR3 loop is CASSKETGTPEQFF. The CDR3 DNA reads as TGCGCCAGCAGCAAGGAAACCGGGACTCCAGAGCAGTTCTTC.

This clone was detected a few times. The chain is built from TRBV6-5 and TRBJ2-5; 7 bases are shared with TRBD1. This CDR3 is built from 15 residues. Unmatched junction bases numbered 4, after V lost 2 bases and J lost 1 base. The V gene's germline CDR1 is MNHEY and CDR2 SVGAGI. The CDR3 DNA reads TGTGCCAGCAGTTACGTGGACAGGAGCCAAGAGACCCAGTACTTC. Protein sequence: CASSYVDRSQETQYF.

This clone was detected a few times. The chain has TRBV2 and TRBJ1-2; D remains unclear. V gave up 7 bases and J gave up 1 base, with 10 bases separating them. From germline, CDR1 is SNHLY and CDR2 FYNNEI. The CDR3 is 13 amino acids. The CDR3, as DNA: TGTGCCAGCACCTCGGTAGATAACTATGGCTACACCTTC. Its protein product is CASTSVDNYGYTF.

This rearrangement joins TRBV29-1 to TRBJ1-3; TRBD1 is a possible D gene (6 bases). V was cut by 5 bases and J by 4 bases, with 15 bases left in between. The germline gives CDR1 SQVTM, CDR2 ANQGSEA. There are 14 residues in the CDR3. CDR3 region: CSVQAQGIGNTIYF. As DNA, the CDR3 is TGCAGCGTTCAAGCCCAGGGGATAGGAAACACCATATATTTT.